These 9 T cell receptor beta chains were all obtained from the same sample, sequenced in a study of T cell changes during pregnancy in multiple sclerosis. Using immunoSEQ multiplex PCR, the repertoire was profiled, and TCRdb retains in-frame clones only, with some absent. This repertoire shows tens of thousands of clones, roughly nine tenths found once; its top ten account for about 6.3%. The material sequenced was CD8+ T cells from peripheral blood mononuclear cells, taken in the second trimester of pregnancy. These receptors were taken from a female donor with multiple sclerosis, enrolled in a pregnancy study.

The chain links TRBV6-5 to TRBJ2-5, with 7 bases fitting TRBD2. The CDR3 spans 15 residues. J lost 2 bases, V lost 5 bases, and 8 bases had no gene match. The germline V gene has CDR1 MNHEY and CDR2 SVGAGI. The CDR3 coding sequence is TGTGCCAGCAGTGCGGGAGCGGGGTTACAAGAGACCCAGTACTTC. Translating gives CASSAGAGLQETQYF.

The CDR3: CASSGNGGRAPDTQYF. Written as DNA, the CDR3 is TGTGCCAGCAGCGGAAATGGCGGGAGGGCCCCCGATACGCAGTATTTT. The V and J genes are TRBV11-1 and TRBJ2-3; 9 bases are a match to TRBD2. This CDR3 spans 16 amino acids. The germline V gene encodes CDR1 SGHAT and CDR2 FQDESV (reference sequence). V dropped 5 bases and J dropped 6; count of bases not matched to a gene: 12.

This clone occurred once. The chain recombines TRBV7-3 with TRBJ2-3; 10 nucleotides line up with TRBD2. The CDR3 runs to 16 residues. J was trimmed by 5 bases and V by 4 bases; bases with no gene match: 9. Germline values: CDR1 SGHTA, CDR2 FQGTGA. This CDR3 is CASSSPGTSEGDTQYF. CDR3 DNA sequence: TGTGCCAGCAGCTCGCCCGGGACTAGCGAGGGAGATACGCAGTATTTT.

The V and J genes are TRBV27 and TRBJ2-3, with 13 bases matching TRBD2. V lost 5 bases and J lost 3; bases outside the gene matches: 8. Germline CDR1 and CDR2: MNHEY and SMNVEV (reference sequence). The CDR3 runs to 17 residues. The CDR3 region has the DNA TGTGCCAGCAGTCCCGGCCCGGGACTAGCGGGGACAGATACGCAGTATTTT. This gives the protein CASSPGPGLAGTDTQYF.

This chain links TRBV7-9 with TRBJ1-1; the D gene is possibly TRBD1 (6 bases). The CDR3 extends over 14 amino acids. V was pared by 5 bases and J by 0 bases, with 10 bases between. The germline CDR1 and CDR2 sequences are SEHNR and FQNEAQ (reference sequence). The CDR3 DNA reads TGTGCCAGCAGCCCGGGACAATTGAACACTGAAGCTTTCTTT. It yields the protein CASSPGQLNTEAFF.

This clone appeared a single time. The V gene is TRBV19, the J gene TRBJ2-7; the match to TRBD1 covers 9 bases. CDR3 length equals 14 residues. Germline V CDR1 and CDR2: LNHDA, SQIVND (reference sequence). J gave up 5 bases and V 7 bases, and 9 bases lay outside the gene matches. The CDR3, as DNA: TGTGCCAGTAATGAGGGGACAGGGAGCCACGAGCAGTACTTC. It yields the protein CASNEGTGSHEQYF.

The chain joins TRBV27 to TRBJ2-1; TRBD2 matches 7 bases. Germline CDR1 MNHEY, CDR2 SMNVEV (reference sequence). This CDR3 is built from 16 residues. Unmatched junction bases numbered 9, after V lost 7 bases and J lost 0 bases. The CDR3 region is CASKVSGLSSYNEQFF. Here the CDR3 DNA reads TGTGCCAGCAAGGTTAGCGGGCTTAGCTCCTACAATGAGCAGTTCTTC.

The rearrangement joins TRBV6-1 to TRBJ2-7; 9 nucleotides line up with TRBD2. Germline CDR1 and CDR2: MNHNS and SASEGT. The ends lost 4 bases at V and 4 bases at J; junction bases unmatched: 14. This CDR3 spans 17 amino acids. The CDR3 here is CASSGTQGLAGIYEQYF. DNA of the CDR3: TGTGCCAGCAGTGGGACGCAGGGGCTAGCGGGGATATACGAGCAGTACTTC.

The chain employs TRBV10-3 and TRBJ2-5, with a tentative D call TRBD2 (7 bases). The germline V and J ends were trimmed by 7 bases and 0 bases, with 18 bases remaining between them. The CDR3 sequence is 16 residues long. Germline V lookup: CDR1 ENHRY, CDR2 SYGVKD. The CDR3 coding sequence is TGTGCCATCAAGGGGGGGCAACAGGCCGACCAAGAGACCCAGTACTTC. Translation: CAIKGGQQADQETQYF.